These 28 T cell receptor beta chains were sequenced from one sample in a study of T cells in Graves' hyperthyroidism and ophthalmopathy. Amplified regions were TCR beta CDR3 sequences from RNA transcripts. Researchers ran a first-round RT-PCR on the TCR CDR3 using the HTBI primer set. TCRdb recomputed calls from the multiplex PCR reads with MiXCR, one row per CDR3 protein. The sample lists under 350,000 distinct CDR3 sequences; roughly 20% were seen once. The material sequenced was blood. Every receptor here comes from a woman between 50 and 59 years old with Graves' hyperthyroidism.

Here the CDR3 DNA reads TGTGCCAGCAGCTTACCAATAGGGACTAGCAGAAAGTACTTC. This translates into CASSLPIGTSRKYF. The chain links TRBV11-2 to TRBJ2-5; TRBD2 matches 9 bases. The V gene's germline CDR1 is SGHAT and CDR2 FQNNGV. This CDR3 spans 14 amino acids. V trimming: 2 bases; J trimming: 12 bases; junction bases outside the gene matches: 10.

There are a few counts of this clonotype. The chain employs TRBV6-1 and TRBJ2-1; TRBD2 aligns across 7 bases. The CDR3 sequence is 12 residues long. Germline V gene data show CDR1 as MNHNS and CDR2 as SASEGT. V shed 6 bases, J shed 4 bases, and the junction held 0 bases outside the gene matches. The CDR3 DNA reads TGTGCCAGCAGGGGACTATACAATGAGCAGTTCTTC. Translated, it gives CASRGLYNEQFF.

The rearrangement joins TRBV19 to TRBJ1-2; D gene ambiguous. The CDR3 is 16 amino acids. In germline, CDR1 is LNHDA, CDR2 SQIVND (reference sequence). V was cut by 4 bases and J by 0 bases, with 15 bases left in between. CDR3 DNA: TGTGCCAGTAGTACCGGCCGGGGAACGTCTAACTATGGCTACACCTTC. Its translation: CASSTGRGTSNYGYTF.

This clonotype was seen repeatedly, ten times or more. This rearrangement joins TRBV5-1 to TRBJ2-1, with D perhaps given as TRBD1 or TRBD2 (6 bases each). CDR1 SGHRS and CDR2 YFSETQ come from the germline V gene. V dropped 0 bases and J dropped 0 bases, with 19 bases sitting between them. This CDR3 is built from 19 residues. CDR3 loop: CASSLGSSYGGPSYNEQFF. The CDR3, as DNA: TGCGCCAGCAGCTTGGGATCATCCTACGGGGGCCCCTCCTACAATGAGCAGTTCTTC.

The chain joins TRBV10-3 to TRBJ1-1, with D hard to call. V lost 7 bases and J 1 base, leaving 10 bases between the germline ends. This CDR3 region has 13 residues. The V gene's germline CDR1 is ENHRY and CDR2 SYGVKD. This chain's CDR3 is CAIIPAANTEAFF. The CDR3 region has the DNA TGTGCCATCATCCCTGCGGCGAACACTGAAGCTTTCTTT.

This rearrangement joins TRBV29-1 to TRBJ1-1; D is perhaps TRBD1 (5 bases). This CDR3 is built from 14 residues. The V end was cut by 6 bases, the J end by 1 base, with 15 bases between. The germline gives CDR1 SQVTM, CDR2 ANQGSEA. The CDR3 here is CSVWYDRRNTEAFF. The CDR3 region has the DNA TGCAGCGTGTGGTATGACAGAAGGAACACTGAAGCTTTCTTT.

V gene TRBV2 combines with J gene TRBJ2-7; a weak D match, TRBD1 (6 bases). There are 15 residues in the CDR3. Germline V gene sequence: CDR1 SNHLY, CDR2 FYNNEI. V lost 5 bases and J 3 bases, leaving 17 bases between the germline ends. The CDR3 protein is CASSSTFVQGYEQYF. In DNA form, the CDR3 reads TGTGCCAGCAGTTCCACCTTTGTACAGGGCTACGAGCAGTACTTC.

This clonotype was detected ten times or more. The gene calls are TRBV20-1 and TRBJ1-6; D may be TRBD1 (5 bases). In germline, CDR1 is DFQATT, CDR2 SNEGSKA (reference sequence). V dropped 5 bases and J dropped 9 bases, with 23 bases sitting between them. This CDR3 contains 16 residues. The CDR3 protein is CSASSGGGVGRSPLHF. As DNA, the CDR3 is TGCAGTGCTTCTTCGGGCGGGGGGGTCGGACGTTCACCCCTCCACTTT.

In its sample, this clonotype was seen once. A much larger clonotype is one base distant, so this may be a read error. The DNA for the CDR3 is TGTGCCAGCTCACCACGAATTCTGGCAGGGGGGAACACTGAAGCTTTCTTT. Translating gives CASSPRILAGGNTEAFF. The rearrangement joins TRBV18 to TRBJ1-1; 7 nucleotides align to TRBD1. V was clipped by 1 base and J by 1 base; unmatched bases: 9. This CDR3 region has 17 residues. The germline V gene encodes CDR1 KGHSH and CDR2 LQKENI.

The table lists this clonotype with many counts. The gene calls are TRBV30 and TRBJ1-1, with unresolved D. CDR1 GTSNPN and CDR2 SVGIG come from the germline V gene (reference sequence). CDR3 length equals 11 residues. V was trimmed by 4 bases and J by 8 bases, leaving 11 bases between them. For the CDR3, the DNA is TGTGCCTGGACCCTCGGACGGGAAGCTTTCTTT. This gives the protein CAWTLGREAFF.

The chain is built from TRBV6-1 and TRBJ2-7; perhaps TRBD1 as D (5 bases). V lost 6 bases, J lost 3 bases, and 15 bases lay in between. The CDR3 totals 14 residues. Germline CDR1 is MNHNS and CDR2 is SASEGT. CDR3 residues: CASSETLRDYEQYV. The CDR3 region has the DNA TGTGCCAGCAGCGAGACTCTCAGGGACTACGAGCAGTACGTC.

This clonotype has just a few counts. The rearrangement links TRBV27 to TRBJ1-2; the D gene is possibly TRBD1 (6 bases). V lost 4 bases and J lost 14, with 20 bases in between. Germline V CDR1 and CDR2: MNHEY, SMNVEV (reference sequence). There are 13 residues in the CDR3. The CDR3 coding sequence is TGTGCCAGCAGTTCATATAGGACAGTGCGACAGACCTTC. Translation gives CASSSYRTVRQTF.

This clonotype came up many times. The chain uses TRBV12-3 or TRBV12-4 and TRBJ2-3; D might be TRBD1 (5 bases). V was pared by 6 bases and J by 9 bases, with 19 bases between. The CDR3 loop spans 14 amino acids. The CDR3 is CASRPLGVVVTQYF. The CDR3 coding sequence is TGTGCCAGCAGACCCTTAGGGGTCGTCGTGACGCAGTATTTT.

In its sample, this clonotype was seen a few times. The V call is TRBV5-1, the J call TRBJ2-7; D could derive from TRBD1 or TRBD2 (5 bases each). Germline assignment: CDR1 SGHRS and CDR2 YFSETQ. Trimming pared 0 bases from V and 9 bases from J, leaving 16 bases between. The length of the CDR3 is 14 residues. The CDR3 loop is CASSLEGTSERQYF. The CDR3 nucleotides read TGCGCCAGCAGCTTGGAGGGGACCTCCGAAAGGCAGTACTTC.

This clonotype came up many times. The chain links TRBV11-2 to TRBJ2-3; no reliable D call. The CDR3 runs 13 residues. Between the trimmed V and J ends, which lost 5 bases and 2 bases, there was a span of 8 bases. CDR1 SGHAT and CDR2 FQNNGV come from the germline V gene. The CDR3 DNA follows: TGTGCCAGCAGCCCGCACCTCACAGATACGCAGTATTTT. Protein: CASSPHLTDTQYF.

The sample holds many counts of this clonotype. V gene TRBV30 combines with J gene TRBJ2-2; weak D call: TRBD2 (6 bases). Trimming removed 4 bases at V and 1 base at J, with 10 bases between. The germline gives CDR1 GTSNPN, CDR2 SVGIG (reference sequence). This CDR3 contains 14 residues. This chain's CDR3 is CAWTLGLNTGELFF. The CDR3, as DNA: TGTGCCTGGACTCTGGGACTGAACACCGGGGAGCTGTTTTTT.

The gene calls are TRBV11-2 and TRBJ2-7; D is perhaps TRBD2 (5 bases). The CDR3 is made up of 16 amino acids. The germline V gene has CDR1 SGHAT and CDR2 FQNNGV. Trimming removed 5 bases from V and 2 bases from J, with 19 bases in between. The CDR3 region has the DNA TGTGCCAGCAGCCAAAGGAGGCCTAGCCGAACCTACGAGCAGTACTTC. This translates into CASSQRRPSRTYEQYF.

Many counts were recorded for this clonotype. This rearrangement joins TRBV10-3 to TRBJ2-5; TRBD1 agrees at 7 bases. The CDR3 sequence is 14 residues long. With 5 bases clipped from V and 5 bases from J, the junction kept 8 bases outside the gene matches. The germline V gene has CDR1 ENHRY and CDR2 SYGVKD. The CDR3 spells CAISNDRETETQYF. Written as DNA, the CDR3 is TGTGCCATCAGTAACGACAGGGAGACGGAGACCCAGTACTTC.

This clonotype was observed many times. This chain uses TRBV20-1 with TRBJ2-3, with TRBD2 matching 13 bases. The germline gives CDR1 DFQATT, CDR2 SNEGSKA (reference sequence). Trimming removed 1 base from V and 4 bases from J; junction bases left unmatched: 14. This CDR3 contains 19 residues. The CDR3 DNA sequence: TGCAGTGCTAGAGGAGGACTAGCGGGAGTTGCGAGGTGGGCAGATACGCAGTATTTT. It is translated as CSARGGLAGVARWADTQYF.

This clonotype was counted between two and nine times. The chain couples TRBV20-1 to TRBJ2-7; 7 positions match TRBD2. J lost 5 bases, V lost 1 base, and 2 bases had no gene match. This CDR3 has 12 residues. The germline V gene has CDR1 DFQATT and CDR2 SNEGSKA (reference sequence). DNA of the CDR3: TGCAGTGCTAGAGGTGGGAGGGACGAGCAGTACTTC. This sequence encodes CSARGGRDEQYF.

This clonotype was seen a handful of times. The gene calls are TRBV13 and TRBJ2-7; possibly TRBD2 for D (5 bases). The CDR3 spans 14 residues. The V end was cut by 5 bases, the J end by 0 bases, with 11 bases between. Germline CDR1 PRHDT, CDR2 FYEKMQ (reference sequence). As DNA, the CDR3 is TGTGCCAGCAGCCAGGACGGGAACTCCTACGAGCAGTACTTC. Amino acids: CASSQDGNSYEQYF.

This sequence joins TRBV5-1 and TRBJ1-1; 9 bases align to TRBD1. CDR1 is SGHRS and CDR2 is YFSETQ in the germline V gene. This CDR3 spans 17 amino acids. V shed 3 bases, J shed 1 base, and the junction held 10 bases outside the gene matches. CDR3 nucleotides: TGCGCCAGCAGCTATACTGCCGGGACAGGGAAGAACACTGAAGCTTTCTTT. It is translated as CASSYTAGTGKNTEAFF.

The CDR3 loop is CASSVDASTDTQYF. The CDR3 bases are TGTGCCAGCAGTGTAGACGCGAGCACAGATACGCAGTATTTT. The rearrangement links TRBV2 to TRBJ2-3; D uncertain. This CDR3 comprises 14 residues. Germline V gene sequence: CDR1 SNHLY, CDR2 FYNNEI. Trimming took 4 bases from V and 0 from J, leaving 8 bases between them.

V usage is TRBV19 and J usage is TRBJ1-3; D is unclear. V lost 3 bases to trimming and J lost 0 bases, with 6 bases between them. CDR3 length equals 14 residues. Per the germline V gene, CDR1 is LNHDA and CDR2 is SQIVND (reference sequence). The CDR3 DNA follows: TGTGCCAGTAGTATGAGTTCCTCTGGAAACACCATATATTTT. It encodes CASSMSSSGNTIYF.

This clonotype was counted only a few times. This rearrangement joins TRBV4-1 to TRBJ2-2; no reliable D call. The CDR3 is 14 residues long. V dropped 3 bases and J dropped 7 bases, with 12 bases sitting between them. The germline V gene has CDR1 MGHRA and CDR2 YSYEKL. The CDR3 region has the DNA TGCGCCAGCAGCCAGATGCCGCCTAACGGGGAGCTGTTTTTT. Protein product: CASSQMPPNGELFF.

This clonotype was seen at least ten times. This chain uses TRBV5-1 with TRBJ2-2; 10 bases align to TRBD1. Unmatched junction bases numbered 5, after V lost 3 bases and J lost 3 bases. Germline CDR1 is SGHRS and CDR2 is YFSETQ. CDR3 length equals 16 residues. The CDR3 spells CASSWGQGPYTGELFF. The CDR3 DNA sequence: TGCGCCAGCAGCTGGGGACAGGGGCCTTACACCGGGGAGCTGTTTTTT. The full variable domain, completed using reference TRBV5-1 and TRBJ2-2, is KAGVTQTPRYLIKTRGQQVTLSCSPISGHRSVSWYQQTPGQGLQFLFEYFSETQRNKGNFPGRFSGRQFSNSRSEMNVSTLELGDSALYLCASSWGQGPYTGELFFGEGSRLTVL.

In its sample, this clonotype was seen a few times. This sequence joins TRBV7-9 and TRBJ1-4, with D possibly TRBD1 on 5 matching bases. The CDR3 is made up of 17 amino acids. The V end was cut by 3 bases, the J end by 0 bases, with 14 bases between. From germline, CDR1 is SEHNR and CDR2 FQNEAQ (reference sequence). The CDR3 spells CASSFGTGGATNEKLFF. The CDR3 DNA sequence: TGTGCCAGCAGCTTTGGTACCGGGGGTGCAACTAATGAAAAACTGTTTTTT.

The genes are TRBV6-5 and TRBJ1-1; a weak D match, TRBD1 (5 bases). CDR1 and CDR2 from the germline V gene are MNHEY and SVGAGI. V lost 2 bases and J 4 bases, leaving 11 bases between the germline ends. The CDR3 is made up of 14 amino acids. The CDR3 coding sequence is TGTGCCAGCAGTTACACGGGGCGAATCACTGAAGCTTTCTTT. It encodes CASSYTGRITEAFF.